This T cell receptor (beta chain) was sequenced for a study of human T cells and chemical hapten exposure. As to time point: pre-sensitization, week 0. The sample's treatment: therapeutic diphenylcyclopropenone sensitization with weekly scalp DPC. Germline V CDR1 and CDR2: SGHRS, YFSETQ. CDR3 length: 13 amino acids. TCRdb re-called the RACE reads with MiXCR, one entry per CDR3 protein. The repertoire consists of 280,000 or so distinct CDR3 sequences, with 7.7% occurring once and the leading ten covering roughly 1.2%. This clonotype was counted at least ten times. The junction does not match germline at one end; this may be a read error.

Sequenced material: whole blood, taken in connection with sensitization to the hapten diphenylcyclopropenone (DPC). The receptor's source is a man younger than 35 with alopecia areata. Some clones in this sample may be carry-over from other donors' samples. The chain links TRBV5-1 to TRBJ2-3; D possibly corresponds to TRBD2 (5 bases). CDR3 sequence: CASSLEGTDTQYF. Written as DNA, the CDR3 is TGTGCCAGTAGTCTGGAGGGCACAGATACGCAGTATTTT. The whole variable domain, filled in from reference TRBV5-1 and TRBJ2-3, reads KAGVTQTPRYLIKTRGQQVTLSCSPISGHRSVSWYQQTPGQGLQFLFEYFSETQRNKGNFPGRFSGRQFSNSRSEMNVSTLELGDSALYLCASSLEGTDTQYFGPGTRLTVL.